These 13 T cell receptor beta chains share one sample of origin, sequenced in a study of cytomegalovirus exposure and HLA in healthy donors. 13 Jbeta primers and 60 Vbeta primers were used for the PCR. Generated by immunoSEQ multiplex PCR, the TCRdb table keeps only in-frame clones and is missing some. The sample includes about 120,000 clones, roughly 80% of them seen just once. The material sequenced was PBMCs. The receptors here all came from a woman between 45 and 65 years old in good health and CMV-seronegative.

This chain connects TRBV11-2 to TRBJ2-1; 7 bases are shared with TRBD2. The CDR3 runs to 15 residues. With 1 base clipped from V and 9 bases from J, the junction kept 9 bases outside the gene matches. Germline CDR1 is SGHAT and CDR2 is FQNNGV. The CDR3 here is CASSLVQAGRLEQFF. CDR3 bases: TGTGCCAGCAGCTTAGTTCAAGCGGGGAGACTTGAGCAGTTCTTC. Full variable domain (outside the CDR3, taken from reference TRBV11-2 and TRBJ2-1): EAGVAQSPRYKIIEKRQSVAFWCNPISGHATLYWYQQILGQGPKLLIQFQNNGVVDDSQLPKDRFSAERLKGVDSTLKIQPAKLEDSAVYLCASSLVQAGRLEQFFGPGTRLTVL.

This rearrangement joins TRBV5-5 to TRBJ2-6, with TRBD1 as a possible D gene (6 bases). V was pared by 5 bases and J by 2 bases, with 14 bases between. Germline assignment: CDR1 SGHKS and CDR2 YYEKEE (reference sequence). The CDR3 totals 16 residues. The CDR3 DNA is TGTGCCAGCAGTTTATACAGGGATGCTGGGGCCAACGTCCTGACTTTC. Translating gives CASSLYRDAGANVLTF.

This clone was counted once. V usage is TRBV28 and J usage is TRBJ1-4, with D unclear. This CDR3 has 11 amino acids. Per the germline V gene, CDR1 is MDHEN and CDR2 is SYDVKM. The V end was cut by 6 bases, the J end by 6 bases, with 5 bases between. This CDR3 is CASSSYEKLFF. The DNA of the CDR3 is TGTGCCAGCAGCTCTTATGAAAAACTGTTTTTT.

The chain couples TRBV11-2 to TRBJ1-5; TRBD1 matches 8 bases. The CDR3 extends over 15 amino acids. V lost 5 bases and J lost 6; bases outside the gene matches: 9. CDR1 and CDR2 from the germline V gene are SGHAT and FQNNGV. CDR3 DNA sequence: TGTGCCAGCAGCCTAGGGACAGGTGCGTTTCAGCCCCAGCATTTT. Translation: CASSLGTGAFQPQHF.

In DNA, the CDR3 is TGTGCCAGCAGCTCAGGGGACGGGGGGACGACGAACACTGAAGCTTTCTTT. Encoded protein: CASSSGDGGTTNTEAFF. The chain couples TRBV7-9 to TRBJ1-1; a possible D gene is TRBD1 (6 bases). The germline CDR1 and CDR2 sequences are SEHNR and FQNEAQ (reference sequence). V was trimmed by 4 bases and J by 1 base, leaving 19 bases between them. The CDR3 loop spans 17 amino acids.

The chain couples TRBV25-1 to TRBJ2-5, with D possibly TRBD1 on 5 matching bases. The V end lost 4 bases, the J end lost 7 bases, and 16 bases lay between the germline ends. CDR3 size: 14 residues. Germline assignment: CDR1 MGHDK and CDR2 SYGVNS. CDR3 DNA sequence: TGTGCCAGCAGTGGAACCCTAGGGGTGGGGACCCAGTACTTC. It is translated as CASSGTLGVGTQYF.

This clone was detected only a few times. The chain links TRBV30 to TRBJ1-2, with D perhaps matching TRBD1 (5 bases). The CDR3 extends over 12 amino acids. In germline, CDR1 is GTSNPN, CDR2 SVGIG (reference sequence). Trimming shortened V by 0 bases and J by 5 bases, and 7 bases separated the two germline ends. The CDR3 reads CAWSVRGYGYTF. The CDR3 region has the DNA TGTGCCTGGAGTGTACGGGGGTATGGCTACACCTTC.

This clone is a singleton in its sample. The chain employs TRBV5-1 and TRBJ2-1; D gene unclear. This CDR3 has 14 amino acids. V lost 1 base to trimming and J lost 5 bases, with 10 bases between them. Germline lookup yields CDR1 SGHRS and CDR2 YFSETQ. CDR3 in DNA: TGCGCCAGCAGCTTGTTGGCTACAGACAATGAGCAGTTCTTC. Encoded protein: CASSLLATDNEQFF.

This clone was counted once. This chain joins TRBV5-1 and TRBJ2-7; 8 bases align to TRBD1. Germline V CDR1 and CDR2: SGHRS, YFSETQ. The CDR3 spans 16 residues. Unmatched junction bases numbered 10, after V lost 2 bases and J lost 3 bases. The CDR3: CASSLTVRTGLYEQYF. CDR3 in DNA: TGCGCCAGCAGCTTAACTGTCCGGACAGGGCTCTACGAGCAGTACTTC.

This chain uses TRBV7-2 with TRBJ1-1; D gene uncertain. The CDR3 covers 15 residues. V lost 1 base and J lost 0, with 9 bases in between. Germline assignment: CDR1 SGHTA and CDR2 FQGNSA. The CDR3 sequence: CASSLGPTVNTEAFF. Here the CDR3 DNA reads TGTGCCAGCAGCTTAGGCCCAACAGTGAACACTGAAGCTTTCTTT. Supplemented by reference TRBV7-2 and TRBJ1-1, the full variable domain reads GAGVSQSPSNKVTEKGKDVELRCDPISGHTALYWYRQSLGQGLEFLIYFQGNSAPDKSGLPSDRFSAERTGGSVSTLTIQRTQQEDSAVYLCASSLGPTVNTEAFFGQGTRLTVV.

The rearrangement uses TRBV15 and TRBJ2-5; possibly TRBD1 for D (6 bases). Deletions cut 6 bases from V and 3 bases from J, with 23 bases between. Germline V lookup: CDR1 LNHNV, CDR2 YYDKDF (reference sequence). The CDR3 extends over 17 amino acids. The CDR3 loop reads CATRYSGTPNSEETQYF. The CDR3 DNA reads TGTGCCACCAGATACTCCGGGACACCCAACTCGGAAGAGACCCAGTACTTC.

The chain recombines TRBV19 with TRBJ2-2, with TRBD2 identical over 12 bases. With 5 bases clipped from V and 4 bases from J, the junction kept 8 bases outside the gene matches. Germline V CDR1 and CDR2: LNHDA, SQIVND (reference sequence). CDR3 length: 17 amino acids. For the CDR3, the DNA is TGTGCCAGTAGTTCCGGACTAGCGGGACGCCCCACCGGGGAGCTGTTTTTT. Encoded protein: CASSSGLAGRPTGELFF.

The CDR3 nucleotides read TGTGCCAGCAGACTTACTGCGGGGGAGCTTCGGGATCAGCCCCAGCATTTT. Translating it yields CASRLTAGELRDQPQHF. The genes are TRBV28 and TRBJ1-5; tentatively, D is TRBD1 (5 bases). Germline V gene sequence: CDR1 MDHEN, CDR2 SYDVKM. The germline V and J ends were trimmed by 6 bases and 5 bases, with 23 bases remaining between them. This CDR3 contains 17 residues. The full variable domain, in which reference TRBV28 and TRBJ1-5 provide the parts outside the CDR3, is DVKVTQSSRYLVKRTGEKVFLECVQDMDHENMFWYRQDPGLGLRLIYFSYDVKMKEKGDIPEGYSVSREKKERFSLILESASTNQTSMYLCASRLTAGELRDQPQHFGDGTRLSIL.